What follows is one T cell receptor beta chain and its context. Roughly 10^5 TCR templates underwent assay in each sample. Assay used: immunoSEQ multiplex PCR; TCRdb lists only in-frame clones, some missing. The table has around 100,000 clones, 91% seen once. This specimen comes from a study of siplizumab effects on memory and regulatory T cells. The origin of this receptor is a human donor in good health. Sequencing was carried out using CD4+ T cells sorted from blood.

This CDR3 is CASRGTSGVTGELFF. CDR3 bases: TGTGCCAGCAGGGGGACTAGCGGGGTCACCGGGGAGCTGTTTTTT. The V call is TRBV2, the J call TRBJ2-2, with TRBD2 matching 13 bases. The CDR3 has 15 residues. The V segment lost 6 bases and the J segment 4 bases; nucleotides outside the gene matches: 2. Germline assignment: CDR1 SNHLY and CDR2 FYNNEI.